A selection of T cell receptor beta chains follows, all from one sample in a study of blood T cell repertoires in COVID-19. Only in-frame clones appear in the TCRdb table, and some are missing; sequencing was by immunoSEQ multiplex PCR. The sample has some 200,000 clones, over 75% seen once. The sequencing input was PBMCs or T cells enriched from blood (not recorded which). The receptor set was obtained from a man between 25 and 39 years old in a cohort exposed to, infected with or recovered from COVID-19 (not recorded which). The CDR3 runs from the conserved cysteine through the conserved F or W. Fields, in order: D gene, clone size, J gene, V gene, CDR3 protein, CDR3 DNA. The D gene is left open where the match is weak. The size field is filled for only some rows; it gives once, few, many or a size class.

d_gene: NA
abundance: once
j_gene: TRBJ2-7
v_gene: TRBV5-1
CDR3aa: CASSQDTYEQYF
CDR3nt: TGCGCCAGCAGCCAAGACACCTACGAGCAGTACTTC

d_gene: TRBD2
abundance: NA
j_gene: TRBJ2-3
v_gene: TRBV7-3
CDR3aa: CASSPQRGPSTDTQYF
CDR3nt: TGTGCCAGCAGCCCTCAGCGGGGCCCCTCCACAGATACGCAGTATTTT

d_gene: TRBD1
abundance: NA
j_gene: TRBJ2-7
v_gene: TRBV5-4
CDR3aa: CASSALTGTGRHEQYF
CDR3nt: TGTGCCAGCAGCGCACTTACCGGGACAGGGAGGCACGAGCAGTACTTC

d_gene: NA
abundance: NA
j_gene: TRBJ1-1
v_gene: TRBV9
CDR3aa: CASSASTGLTNTEAFF
CDR3nt: TGTGCCAGCAGCGCTTCCACAGGGCTGACGAACACTGAAGCTTTCTTT

d_gene: TRBD2
abundance: once
j_gene: TRBJ2-1
v_gene: TRBV5-1
CDR3aa: CASSLGLADYSSYNEQFF
CDR3nt: TGCGCCAGCAGCTTGGGGCTAGCGGACTACAGCTCCTACAATGAGCAGTTCTTC

d_gene: NA
abundance: NA
j_gene: TRBJ1-1
v_gene: TRBV6-5
CDR3aa: CASSYWAQRSTEAFF
CDR3nt: TGTGCCAGCAGTTACTGGGCCCAACGGTCCACTGAAGCTTTCTTT

d_gene: NA
abundance: NA
j_gene: TRBJ1-5
v_gene: TRBV29-1
CDR3aa: CSVELESILGGTQHF
CDR3nt: TGCAGCGTTGAATTGGAAAGTATTTTAGGAGGAACCCAGCATTTT

d_gene: NA
abundance: NA
j_gene: TRBJ2-1
v_gene: TRBV6-1
CDR3aa: CASSERQGNAGSSPNGNEQFF
CDR3nt: TGTGCCAGCAGTGAAAGGCAGGGTAACGCAGGATCTTCACCCAACGGTAATGAGCAGTTCTTC

d_gene: NA
abundance: NA
j_gene: TRBJ1-1
v_gene: TRBV7-3
CDR3aa: CASSLQGNTEAFF
CDR3nt: TGTGCCAGCAGCTTACAGGGGAACACTGAAGCTTTCTTT

d_gene: NA
abundance: NA
j_gene: TRBJ1-1
v_gene: TRBV9
CDR3aa: CASSQGHTEAFF
CDR3nt: TGTGCCAGCAGTCAGGGGCACACTGAAGCTTTCTTT

d_gene: TRBD2
abundance: NA
j_gene: TRBJ2-2
v_gene: TRBV27
CDR3aa: CASSWGGTNTGELFF
CDR3nt: TGTGCCAGCAGTTGGGGGGGGACGAACACCGGGGAGCTGTTTTTT

d_gene: TRBD1
abundance: once
j_gene: TRBJ1-1
v_gene: TRBV18
CDR3aa: CASSPNRGSGNTEAFF
CDR3nt: TGTGCCAGCTCACCCAACAGGGGTTCAGGGAACACTGAAGCTTTCTTT

d_gene: NA
abundance: NA
j_gene: TRBJ1-4
v_gene: TRBV28
CDR3aa: CASRDGGPNEKLFF
CDR3nt: TGTGCCAGCAGGGACGGGGGACCTAATGAAAAACTGTTTTTT

d_gene: NA
abundance: once
j_gene: TRBJ2-2
v_gene: TRBV27
CDR3aa: CASSLSGALPGELFF
CDR3nt: TGTGCCAGCAGTTTATCTGGGGCCCTGCCCGGGGAGCTGTTTTTT

d_gene: NA
abundance: NA
j_gene: TRBJ1-2
v_gene: TRBV19
CDR3aa: CASSIKMAGYTF
CDR3nt: TGTGCCAGTAGTATCAAGATGGCTGGCTACACCTTC

d_gene: TRBD1
abundance: once
j_gene: TRBJ2-2
v_gene: TRBV7-6
CDR3aa: CASSPDRVTGELFF
CDR3nt: TGTGCCAGCAGCCCCGACAGGGTGACCGGGGAGCTGTTTTTT

d_gene: TRBD2
abundance: NA
j_gene: TRBJ2-1
v_gene: TRBV13
CDR3aa: CASSERTSGNNEQFF
CDR3nt: TGTGCCAGCAGCGAGCGGACTAGCGGGAACAATGAGCAGTTCTTC

d_gene: NA
abundance: NA
j_gene: TRBJ2-5
v_gene: TRBV5-1
CDR3aa: CASSAEAGTRGTQYF
CDR3nt: TGCGCCAGCAGCGCCGAAGCCGGGACTCGCGGGACCCAGTACTTC

d_gene: TRBD2
abundance: few
j_gene: TRBJ2-5
v_gene: TRBV18
CDR3aa: CASSQGLAGDNAETQYF
CDR3nt: TGTGCCAGCTCTCAGGGGCTAGCGGGAGATAACGCGGAGACCCAGTACTTC

d_gene: NA
abundance: NA
j_gene: TRBJ2-2
v_gene: TRBV19
CDR3aa: CASRSGRTGELFF
CDR3nt: TGTGCCAGTAGATCCGGGAGAACCGGGGAGCTGTTTTTT

d_gene: NA
abundance: NA
j_gene: TRBJ1-6
v_gene: TRBV7-2
CDR3aa: CASSLGTYNSPLHF
CDR3nt: TGTGCCAGCAGCTTGGGCACCTATAATTCACCCCTCCACTTT

d_gene: NA
abundance: NA
j_gene: TRBJ1-6
v_gene: TRBV5-1
CDR3aa: CASSLGQENSPLHF
CDR3nt: TGCGCCAGCAGCTTGGGTCAGGAAAATTCACCCCTCCACTTT